The clone carrying this TCR beta chain was picked up one time. The CDR3 runs 14 residues. From germline, CDR1 is SGHNT and CDR2 YYREEE (reference sequence). Between the trimmed V and J ends, which lost 0 bases and 6 bases, there was a span of 12 bases. Only in-frame clones appear in the TCRdb table, and some are missing; sequencing was by immunoSEQ multiplex PCR. This sample has some 460,000 clones, with about nine tenths found just once. This sample was taken from a study of blood T cell repertoires in COVID-19. Study overall: The study drew acute and convalescent COVID-19 samples from the United States, Italy and Spain. Sources were T cells, B-cell-depleted T cells, or PBMCs; the material itself was cDNA or gDNA.

The receptor was derived from a woman in her late teens or twenties who had recovered from COVID-19. The chain links TRBV5-4 to TRBJ1-1; D is uncertain. Sequencing was done on a sample of PBMCs or T cells enriched from blood (not recorded which). The CDR3 loop reads CASSLDRDASEAFF. The CDR3 DNA reads TGTGCCAGCAGCTTGGACCGGGATGCTTCTGAAGCTTTCTTT. The variable domain in full, completed from reference TRBV5-4 and TRBJ1-1, reads ETGVTQSPTHLIKTRGQQVTLRCSSQSGHNTVSWYQQALGQGPQFIFQYYREEENGRGNFPPRFSGLQFPNYSSELNVNALELDDSALYLCASSLDRDASEAFFGQGTRLTVV.